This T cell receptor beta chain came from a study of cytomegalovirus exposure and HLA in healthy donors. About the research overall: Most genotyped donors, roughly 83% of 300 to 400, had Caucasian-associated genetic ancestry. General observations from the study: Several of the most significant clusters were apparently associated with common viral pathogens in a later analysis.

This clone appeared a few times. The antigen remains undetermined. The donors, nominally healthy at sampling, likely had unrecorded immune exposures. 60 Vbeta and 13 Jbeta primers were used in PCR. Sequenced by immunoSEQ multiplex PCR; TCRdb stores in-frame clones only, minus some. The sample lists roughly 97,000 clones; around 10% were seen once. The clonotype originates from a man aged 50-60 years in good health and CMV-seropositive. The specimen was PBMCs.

This CDR3 is CASSLAGGSGNTIYF. Here the CDR3 DNA reads TGTGCCAGCAGCTTGGCAGGTGGCTCTGGAAACACCATATATTTT. The V gene is TRBV5-5, the J gene TRBJ1-3, with D unresolved. The CDR3 extends over 15 amino acids. In germline, CDR1 is SGHKS, CDR2 YYEKEE (reference sequence). V was pared by 0 bases and J by 0 bases, with 7 bases between.